The 22 T cell receptor beta chains below were found in one sample sequenced in a study of post-analysis software for immune sequencing data. Study conclusions and caveats: Patients used about five TRBV segments, including TRBV5-6, TRBV5-1 and TRBV20-1, more often than controls.

Prepared libraries of TCR beta cDNA carried unique molecular identifiers. Via MiXCR, TCRdb re-called the PCR reads, giving one row per CDR3 protein. The data show about 430,000 distinct CDR3 sequences, with approximately 42% seen just once and approximately 7.7% held by the top ten. The antigens these receptors bind are not known. Source material: blood. Receptors were obtained from a girl aged 2 to 9 with multiple sclerosis.

The J gene is TRBJ2-7, the V gene TRBV28, with D possibly being TRBD1 or TRBD2 (5 bases each). The CDR3 consists of 14 residues. CDR1 and CDR2 (germline): MDHEN, SYDVKM. Trimming removed 9 bases at V and 0 bases at J, with 15 bases between. DNA for the CDR3: TGTGCCAGTTCATCTTTGGGGGTCTCCTACGAGCAGTACTTC. It is translated as CASSSLGVSYEQYF.

J is TRBJ2-7 and V is TRBV7-2; 8 bases are a match to TRBD1. J was trimmed by 2 bases and V by 5 bases; bases with no gene match: 11. Per the germline V gene, CDR1 is SGHTA and CDR2 is FQGNSA. The CDR3 consists of 16 residues. The CDR3 DNA is TGTGCCAGCAGCATCCTGGGGACAGGAACCGCCTACGAGCAGTACTTC. Encoded protein: CASSILGTGTAYEQYF.

The J gene is TRBJ2-7, the V gene TRBV6-1; 7 bases map to TRBD1. V lost 9 bases and J lost 0; bases outside the gene matches: 5. CDR1 is MNHNS and CDR2 is SASEGT in the germline V gene. CDR3 length equals 13 residues. CDR3 DNA: TGTGCCAGTGACAGGGACCCCTCCTACGAGCAGTACTTC. Amino acids: CASDRDPSYEQYF.

This chain connects TRBV9 to TRBJ1-6; no clear D gene. This CDR3 has 15 residues. Germline values: CDR1 SGDLS, CDR2 YYNGEE. With 0 bases removed from V and 7 bases from J, the gap between germline ends came to 11 bases. The CDR3 loop is CASSVGRAGNSPLHF. The CDR3 DNA reads TGTGCCAGCAGCGTAGGAAGGGCAGGAAATTCACCCCTCCACTTT. The full variable domain, rest sourced from reference TRBV9 and TRBJ1-6, is DSGVTQTPKHLITATGQRVTLRCSPRSGDLSVYWYQQSLDQGLQFLIQYYNGEERAKGNILERFSAQQFPDLHSELNLSSLELGDSALYFCASSVGRAGNSPLHFGNGTRLTVT.

The chain joins TRBV29-1 to TRBJ2-2; 8 positions match TRBD1. The J segment lost 4 bases and the V segment lost 7 bases, leaving 5 bases of the junction unmatched. Germline values: CDR1 SQVTM, CDR2 ANQGSEA. The CDR3 extends over 13 amino acids. CDR3 in DNA: TGCAGCGCCAGGGACAGGTTCACCGGGGAGCTGTTTTTT. It is translated as CSARDRFTGELFF.

This clonotype was counted between two and nine times. The V gene is TRBV10-3, the J gene TRBJ2-7; D might be TRBD1 (6 bases). Trimming pared 8 bases from V and 2 bases from J, leaving 13 bases between. Germline CDR1 and CDR2: ENHRY and SYGVKD. CDR3 length equals 13 residues. CDR3 in amino acids: CAIGGSVTYEQYF. The CDR3 DNA sequence: TGTGCCATCGGGGGCAGCGTTACCTACGAGCAGTACTTC.

CDR3 sequence (DNA): TGTGCCAGCAAGGAGACTAGCGGGGGGAAAGCAGATACGCAGTATTTT. Protein sequence: CASKETSGGKADTQYF. V is TRBV27 and J is TRBJ2-3, with 13 bases fitting TRBD2. Per germline, CDR1 MNHEY and CDR2 SMNVEV (reference sequence). The CDR3 is 16 residues long. V trimming: 7 bases; J trimming: 4 bases; junction bases outside the gene matches: 8.

V gene TRBV29-1 combines with J gene TRBJ2-1; 7 bases agree with TRBD1. There are 15 residues in the CDR3. CDR1 is SQVTM and CDR2 is ANQGSEA in the germline V gene. V lost 0 bases to trimming and J lost 7 bases; unmatched junction nucleotides: 9. The CDR3 sequence is CSVEETRQGGNEQFF. CDR3 in DNA: TGCAGCGTTGAAGAAACCCGACAGGGTGGTAATGAGCAGTTCTTC.

The chain carries TRBV11-1 and TRBJ2-1; 7 nucleotides agree with TRBD1. This CDR3 is built from 15 residues. The germline V gene has CDR1 SGHAT and CDR2 FQDESV (reference sequence). Trimming at V came to 3 bases and at J to 7 bases, leaving 9 bases not matched to a gene. The CDR3 region is CASSFTTGAGNEQFF. As DNA, the CDR3 is TGTGCCAGCAGCTTTACAACAGGGGCGGGTAATGAGCAGTTCTTC.

The genes are TRBV6-6 and TRBJ2-2; D unresolved. Germline lookup yields CDR1 MNHNY and CDR2 SVGAGI (reference sequence). This CDR3 has 16 amino acids. Trimming took 5 bases from V and 2 from J, leaving 15 bases between them. In DNA, the CDR3 is TGTGCCAGCAGTCCCCGGACCCCAATTAACACCGGGGAGCTGTTTTTT. This translates into CASSPRTPINTGELFF.

The chain couples TRBV20-1 to TRBJ1-1; unclear D gene. Germline V CDR1 and CDR2: DFQATT, SNEGSKA (reference sequence). This CDR3 spans 12 amino acids. V shed 1 base and J shed 11 bases, with 14 bases lying between them. DNA for the CDR3: TGCAGTGCTAGAGGACCCGGATTCCTTGCTTTCTTT. Its translation is CSARGPGFLAFF.

This clonotype was counted a few times. The J gene is TRBJ1-4, the V gene TRBV7-6; 8 bases match TRBD1. The CDR3 is 15 residues long. Germline CDR1 SGHVS, CDR2 FNYEAQ. The J segment lost 8 bases and the V segment lost 0 bases, leaving 5 bases of the junction unmatched. CDR3 sequence: CASSLAGQGGEKLFF. The CDR3 DNA is TGTGCCAGCAGCTTAGCAGGACAGGGCGGCGAAAAACTGTTTTTT.

This chain links TRBV10-3 with TRBJ1-1; perhaps TRBD1 as D (5 bases). The germline V gene has CDR1 ENHRY and CDR2 SYGVKD. V was cut by 0 bases and J by 0 bases, with 11 bases left in between. This CDR3 spans 16 amino acids. The CDR3 loop reads CAISESGAVLNTEAFF. DNA of the CDR3: TGTGCCATCAGTGAGTCTGGGGCAGTATTGAACACTGAAGCTTTCTTT.

This clonotype was recorded a few times. The V gene is TRBV9, the J gene TRBJ1-2; possible D gene TRBD1, 5 bases. V lost 0 bases to trimming and J lost 1 base, with 10 bases between them. CDR1 and CDR2 from the germline V gene are SGDLS and YYNGEE. CDR3 length: 15 amino acids. CDR3 residues: CASSVGDRLNYGYTF. In nucleotides, the CDR3 is TGTGCCAGCAGCGTAGGAGACAGACTTAACTATGGCTACACCTTC.

This rearrangement joins TRBV5-1 to TRBJ2-5; D gene unclear. Deletions cut 4 bases from V and 4 bases from J, with 11 bases between. Germline CDR1 SGHRS, CDR2 YFSETQ. The CDR3 totals 13 residues. The CDR3 sequence is CASSAPSPETQYF. The CDR3 DNA reads TGCGCCAGCAGCGCCCCTAGTCCAGAGACCCAGTACTTC.

This clonotype was picked up a small number of times. J is TRBJ2-7 and V is TRBV6-6; D is possibly TRBD2 (6 bases). The CDR3 extends over 15 amino acids. The V and J ends lost 5 bases and 0 bases respectively, with 14 bases between them. The V gene's germline CDR1 is MNHNY and CDR2 SVGAGI (reference sequence). CDR3 nucleotides: TGTGCCAGCAGTGCGGAGGGCCGTAGCTCCTACGAGCAGTACTTC. It is translated as CASSAEGRSSYEQYF.

The chain is built from TRBV12-3 or TRBV12-4 and TRBJ2-2; D is unclear. The CDR3 spans 14 residues. Trimming stripped 3 bases from V and 1 base from J, with 6 bases between. The CDR3 DNA is TGTGCCAGCAGTTTTGGCAGGAACACCGGGGAGCTGTTTTTT. Its protein product is CASSFGRNTGELFF.

The J gene is TRBJ2-7, the V gene TRBV7-9; D remains unclear. From germline, CDR1 is SEHNR and CDR2 FQNEAQ (reference sequence). The CDR3 has 13 residues. The V end lost 3 bases, the J end lost 7 bases, and 13 bases lay between the germline ends. This CDR3 is CASSFHAFGEQYF. The CDR3, as DNA: TGTGCCAGCAGCTTTCACGCCTTCGGGGAGCAGTACTTC.

Worth noting for this clonotype: No conserved phenylalanine or tryptophan is present at the end of the CDR3, so a read error is the likely explanation. The V call is TRBV11-2, the J call TRBJ2-5; TRBD2 matches at 11 bases. In germline, CDR1 is SGHAT, CDR2 FQNNGV. This CDR3 spans 15 amino acids. V was pared by 5 bases and J by 2 bases, with 4 bases of the junction left unmatched. The chain's CDR3 is CASSLRLAGQETQYV. Here the CDR3 DNA reads TGTGCCAGCAGCCTAAGACTAGCGGGACAAGAGACCCAGTACGTC.

This chain links TRBV20-1 with TRBJ2-7; no reliable D call. The V and J ends lost 1 base and 2 bases respectively, with 12 bases between them. Germline CDR1 reads DFQATT; CDR2 reads SNEGSKA (reference sequence). The CDR3 totals 14 residues. The CDR3: CSARGVVNPYEQYF. CDR3 DNA: TGCAGTGCTAGAGGGGTAGTAAACCCCTACGAGCAGTACTTC.

This clonotype was counted only a few times. J is TRBJ1-4 and V is TRBV10-3, with a weak D call TRBD1 (5 bases). This CDR3 spans 14 amino acids. Germline assignment: CDR1 ENHRY and CDR2 SYGVKD. V lost 4 bases, J lost 6 bases, and 12 bases lay in between. CDR3 bases: TGTGCCATCAGTGTCCAGGGTGGGGATGAAAAACTGTTTTTT. This translates into CAISVQGGDEKLFF.

This rearrangement joins TRBV6-5 to TRBJ2-7; the match to TRBD2 covers 9 bases. V lost 2 bases to trimming and J lost 1 base; unmatched junction nucleotides: 9. This CDR3 is 17 amino acids long. CDR1 is MNHEY, CDR2 SVGAGI, per germline. The CDR3 nucleotides read TGTGCCAGCAGTTACGCGGCGGGAGGGCCGCTTTCCTACGAGCAGTACTTC. It encodes CASSYAAGGPLSYEQYF.